This TCR beta chain stems from a study of graft-versus-host responses after intestinal transplantation. General study findings and limits: Graft-donor T cell macrochimerism coincided with high graft-versus-host to host-versus-graft clonal ratios in allografts.

Profiled with immunoSEQ multiplex PCR; TCRdb holds only in-frame clones, not every one. The sample includes some 110,000 clones, 85% to 95% of them seen just once. The V gene lost 11 bases and the J gene lost 2 bases, with 14 bases spanning the gap. Germline lookup yields CDR1 SEHNR and CDR2 FQNEAQ (reference sequence). CDR3 length: 13 residues. Of note for this clone: Its specificity is unknown.

The sequence was obtained from a human donor who was the organ donor for an intestinal transplant. Here the sequenced sample was unstimulated CD8+ T cells sorted from spleen or lymph node cells, taken before transplant. V is TRBV7-9 and J is TRBJ2-3; D may be TRBD1 or TRBD2 (5 bases each). The CDR3 coding sequence is TGTGCCGGCTCCGGGGCGCACACAGATACGCAGTATTTT. It translates to CAGSGAHTDTQYF.